This T cell receptor beta chain was documented in a study of shared clonotypes between healthy human individuals. The CDR3 extends over 13 amino acids. The germline V gene has CDR1 SGHNT and CDR2 YENEEA. Trimming removed 0 bases from V and 6 bases from J, with 9 bases in between. Authors' data handling: Because ImmunoSEQ provided only junction sequences with no quality scores, the filtering differed. The repertoire was sequenced with immunoSEQ multiplex PCR; TCRdb's copy has only in-frame clones and lacks some. D and trimming come from the DNA, and the V and J calls and clone size come from that table. This table holds 1.5 million to 1.9 million clones, 95% to 99% found once.

The origin of this receptor is a man aged 30 to 45 in good health. This rearrangement joins TRBV11-3 to TRBJ2-7; possible D gene TRBD1, 5 bases. The sequenced sample consisted of naive CD4+ T cells sorted from blood. Noted subset: CD45RA+ positively selected. For the CDR3, the DNA is TGTGCCAGCAGCTTAGATCCTGGGGCCGAGCAGTACTTC. This gives the protein CASSLDPGAEQYF.